This T cell receptor (beta chain) comes out of a study of blood T cell repertoires in COVID-19. The wider study: Acute and convalescent COVID-19 specimens originated in the United States, Italy and Spain. From T cells, B-cell-depleted T cells, or PBMCs came the material, which was cDNA or gDNA.

The CDR3 has 14 residues. Original methodology: Researchers report that nucleated cell counts were estimated from reference gene primer amplification. Only in-frame clones appear in the TCRdb table, and some are missing; sequencing was by immunoSEQ multiplex PCR. For V, J and clone size, that table is used; D and trimming come from the DNA. Of approximately 52,000 clones listed, approximately 90% are singletons. This clone ranks as medium-sized. Input material: peripheral blood. V is TRBV21-1 and J is TRBJ1-5. TRBV21-1 is deemed a pseudogene. This receptor was obtained from a man aged 50 or older with acute or convalescent COVID-19. DNA for the CDR3: TGTGCCAGCATCGCCGTTGGGGGGGAACAGCCCCAGCATTTT. Protein product: CASIAVGGEQPQHF.